These T cell receptor beta chains were read from a single sample in a study of T cell repertoires in cytomegalovirus infection. Using its own MiXCR run on the reads, TCRdb lists one record per CDR3 protein. The table lists over 300,000 distinct CDR3 sequences, over 7.5% of them singletons. Sequencing input: PBMCs. Source of these receptors: a human donor in good health (CMV status not recorded). Some clones in this sample may be carry-over from other donors' samples. Both conserved end residues are part of each CDR3. Each record gives: clone size, V gene, J gene, D gene, CDR3 protein, CDR3 DNA. The D gene is left open where the match is weak. The size field is filled for only some rows; it gives once, few, many or a size class.

abundance: NA
v_gene: TRBV7-6
j_gene: TRBJ2-6
d_gene: NA
CDR3aa: CASSSPSRAGGSSGANVLTF
CDR3nt: TGTGCCAGCAGCTCACCCAGCCGAGCAGGGGGGAGCTCTGGGGCCAACGTCCTGACTTTC

abundance: many
v_gene: TRBV7-6
j_gene: TRBJ1-2
d_gene: NA
CDR3aa: CASSLSGGVEGYTF
CDR3nt: TGTGCCAGCAGCTTATCTGGGGGAGTTGAAGGCTACACCTTC

abundance: many
v_gene: TRBV7-9
j_gene: TRBJ1-4
d_gene: NA
CDR3aa: CASSFTGSTNEKLFF
CDR3nt: TGTGCCAGCAGCTTTACAGGGTCAACTAATGAAAAACTGTTTTTT

abundance: few
v_gene: TRBV20-1
j_gene: TRBJ2-3
d_gene: NA
CDR3aa: CSLAKRRLTDTQYF
CDR3nt: TGCAGTTTGGCAAAGAGACGGTTGACAGATACGCAGTATTTT

abundance: few
v_gene: TRBV19
j_gene: TRBJ2-5
d_gene: NA
CDR3aa: CASRMGETQYF
CDR3nt: TGTGCCAGTCGGATGGGGGAGACCCAGTACTTC

abundance: NA
v_gene: TRBV25-1
j_gene: TRBJ1-4
d_gene: NA
CDR3aa: CASSGFLSEKLFF
CDR3nt: TGTGCCAGCAGTGGCTTCCTTTCGGAAAAACTGTTTTTT

abundance: many
v_gene: TRBV7-2
j_gene: TRBJ2-4
d_gene: TRBD2
CDR3aa: CASSSRRAGGGKNIQYF
CDR3nt: TGTGCCAGCAGCTCCCGTCGAGCGGGGGGCGGCAAAAACATTCAGTACTTC

abundance: many
v_gene: TRBV7-2
j_gene: TRBJ2-7
d_gene: NA
CDR3aa: CASSYRGDSRIPYEQYF
CDR3nt: TGTGCCAGCAGCTACCGAGGAGACTCAAGAATTCCCTACGAGCAGTACTTC

abundance: NA
v_gene: TRBV5-6
j_gene: TRBJ2-7
d_gene: NA
CDR3aa: CASSWTGEQYF
CDR3nt: TGTGCCAGCAGCTGGACGGGCGAGCAGTACTTC

abundance: many
v_gene: TRBV6-5
j_gene: TRBJ2-7
d_gene: TRBD1
CDR3aa: CASSYTGTGNGEQYF
CDR3nt: TGTGCCAGCAGTTATACCGGGACAGGGAATGGCGAGCAGTACTTC

abundance: NA
v_gene: TRBV27
j_gene: TRBJ1-1
d_gene: NA
CDR3aa: CASRYLGGLTEAFF
CDR3nt: TGTGCCAGCAGATACTTAGGGGGGCTAACTGAAGCTTTCTTT

abundance: few
v_gene: TRBV5-1
j_gene: TRBJ2-7
d_gene: TRBD2
CDR3aa: CASNRGGNGYEQYF
CDR3nt: TGCGCCAGCAACCGGGGGGGGAATGGGTACGAGCAGTACTTC

abundance: many
v_gene: TRBV6-1
j_gene: TRBJ2-3
d_gene: NA
CDR3aa: CASEKREQDLATDTQYF
CDR3nt: TGTGCCAGCGAGAAGAGAGAACAGGACTTGGCCACAGATACGCAGTATTTT

abundance: many
v_gene: TRBV7-2
j_gene: TRBJ2-2
d_gene: TRBD1
CDR3aa: CASSLEQGVGTGELFF
CDR3nt: TGTGCCAGCAGCTTAGAACAGGGGGTGGGCACCGGGGAGCTGTTTTTT

abundance: NA
v_gene: TRBV19
j_gene: TRBJ2-5
d_gene: NA
CDR3aa: CASSLPGTQETQYF
CDR3nt: TGTGCCAGTAGCCTTCCAGGGACTCAAGAGACCCAGTACTTC

abundance: many
v_gene: TRBV18
j_gene: TRBJ2-5
d_gene: NA
CDR3aa: CASSPFQGQETQYF
CDR3nt: TGTGCCAGCTCTCCTTTCCAGGGTCAAGAGACCCAGTACTTC

abundance: few
v_gene: TRBV11-2
j_gene: TRBJ1-2
d_gene: NA
CDR3aa: CASSSFFRGGYTF
CDR3nt: TGTGCCAGCAGCTCCTTTTTTCGGGGTGGCTACACCTTC

abundance: NA
v_gene: TRBV7-9
j_gene: TRBJ2-7
d_gene: TRBD2
CDR3aa: CASSSPRTSGYEQYF
CDR3nt: TGTGCCAGCAGCTCCCCCAGGACTAGCGGCTACGAGCAGTACTTC

abundance: NA
v_gene: TRBV20-1
j_gene: TRBJ2-7
d_gene: NA
CDR3aa: CSASRQGIWEQYF
CDR3nt: TGCAGTGCTAGTCGGCAGGGAATATGGGAGCAGTACTTC

abundance: many
v_gene: TRBV28
j_gene: TRBJ2-7
d_gene: NA
CDR3aa: CASSLLAYEQYF
CDR3nt: TGTGCCAGCAGTTTATTGGCCTACGAGCAGTACTTC

abundance: NA
v_gene: TRBV7-8
j_gene: TRBJ1-2
d_gene: NA
CDR3aa: CASSPRGPNYGYTF
CDR3nt: TGTGCCAGCAGCCCCAGGGGCCCCAACTATGGCTACACCTTC

abundance: many
v_gene: TRBV7-2
j_gene: TRBJ2-1
d_gene: NA
CDR3aa: CASSLGGRGIGEQFF
CDR3nt: TGTGCCAGCAGCTTGGGGGGGCGCGGAATCGGTGAGCAGTTCTTC

abundance: NA
v_gene: TRBV12-3/TRBV12-4
j_gene: TRBJ1-6
d_gene: TRBD1
CDR3aa: CASSQTTGGNSPLHF
CDR3nt: TGTGCCAGCAGCCAGACGACAGGGGGTAATTCACCCCTCCACTTT

abundance: few
v_gene: TRBV6-2/TRBV6-3
j_gene: TRBJ2-3
d_gene: NA
CDR3aa: CASSRSGATYTQYF
CDR3nt: TGTGCCAGCAGTCGCTCCGGGGCCACCTATACGCAGTATTTT

abundance: NA
v_gene: TRBV20-1
j_gene: TRBJ2-1
d_gene: TRBD2
CDR3aa: CSARERRLAGDEQFF
CDR3nt: TGCAGTGCTAGAGAGCGGAGACTAGCGGGGGATGAGCAGTTCTTC

abundance: NA
v_gene: TRBV12-3/TRBV12-4
j_gene: TRBJ2-7
d_gene: TRBD1
CDR3aa: CASSPDRGEQYF
CDR3nt: TGTGCCAGCAGTCCTGACAGGGGCGAGCAGTACTTC

abundance: NA
v_gene: TRBV30
j_gene: TRBJ1-6
d_gene: NA
CDR3aa: CAWSAQADSPLHF
CDR3nt: TGTGCCTGGAGTGCGCAAGCCGACTCACCCCTCCACTTT

abundance: NA
v_gene: TRBV6-5
j_gene: TRBJ1-3
d_gene: TRBD1
CDR3aa: CASSYTSDRGSGNTIYF
CDR3nt: TGTGCCAGCAGTTACACTTCAGACAGGGGCTCTGGAAACACCATATATTTT

abundance: many
v_gene: TRBV4-3
j_gene: TRBJ1-1
d_gene: NA
CDR3aa: CASSQDVGRNTEAFF
CDR3nt: TGCGCCAGCAGCCAAGACGTCGGCCGGAACACTGAAGCTTTCTTT

abundance: many
v_gene: TRBV7-2
j_gene: TRBJ2-1
d_gene: TRBD2
CDR3aa: CASSPLSSGSMNEQFF
CDR3nt: TGTGCCAGCAGCCCACTAAGCAGCGGGAGTATGAATGAGCAGTTCTTC

abundance: many
v_gene: TRBV7-2
j_gene: TRBJ2-3
d_gene: TRBD1
CDR3aa: CASSLAGQVVTDTQYF
CDR3nt: TGTGCCAGCAGCTTAGCGGGACAGGTAGTAACAGATACGCAGTATTTT

abundance: NA
v_gene: TRBV12-3/TRBV12-4
j_gene: TRBJ1-6
d_gene: TRBD1
CDR3aa: CASSYRGSYNSPLHF
CDR3nt: TGTGCCAGCAGCTACAGGGGTTCCTATAATTCACCCCTCCACTTT

abundance: many
v_gene: TRBV6-2/TRBV6-3
j_gene: TRBJ1-2
d_gene: NA
CDR3aa: CATAVNHYGYTF
CDR3nt: TGTGCCACCGCCGTGAATCACTATGGCTACACCTTC

abundance: NA
v_gene: TRBV25-1
j_gene: TRBJ1-1
d_gene: NA
CDR3aa: CASIPGGRTEAFF
CDR3nt: TGTGCCAGCATCCCCGGAGGTCGGACTGAAGCTTTCTTT

abundance: NA
v_gene: TRBV30
j_gene: TRBJ2-6
d_gene: NA
CDR3aa: CAHDRSGANVLTF
CDR3nt: TGTGCTCATGACCGCTCTGGGGCCAACGTCCTGACTTTC

abundance: NA
v_gene: TRBV20-1
j_gene: TRBJ2-5
d_gene: NA
CDR3aa: CSARRTARETQYF
CDR3nt: TGCAGTGCTAGGAGGACCGCGCGGGAGACCCAGTACTTC

abundance: NA
v_gene: TRBV7-2
j_gene: TRBJ1-5
d_gene: NA
CDR3aa: CASSPGKRKQPQHF
CDR3nt: TGTGCCAGCAGCCCGGGAAAGCGCAAACAGCCCCAGCACTTT

abundance: few
v_gene: TRBV3-1
j_gene: TRBJ2-1
d_gene: NA
CDR3aa: CASSQGWGAANEQFF
CDR3nt: TGTGCCAGCAGCCAAGGTTGGGGGGCGGCTAATGAGCAGTTCTTC

abundance: NA
v_gene: TRBV12-3/TRBV12-4
j_gene: TRBJ2-6
d_gene: TRBD2
CDR3aa: CASSLRGGGANVLTF
CDR3nt: TGTGCCAGCAGTTTACGGGGGGGGGGGGCCAACGTCCTGACTTTC

abundance: many
v_gene: TRBV20-1
j_gene: TRBJ2-3
d_gene: NA
CDR3aa: CSAREGGTQYF
CDR3nt: TGCAGTGCTCGAGAGGGAGGTACGCAGTATTTT

abundance: many
v_gene: TRBV7-2
j_gene: TRBJ2-5
d_gene: NA
CDR3aa: CASSLGRAQETQYF
CDR3nt: TGTGCCAGCAGCTTAGGGCGGGCCCAAGAGACCCAGTACTTC

abundance: NA
v_gene: TRBV6-5
j_gene: TRBJ1-1
d_gene: NA
CDR3aa: CASSPHAGAEAFF
CDR3nt: TGTGCCAGCAGTCCCCACGCTGGGGCCGAAGCTTTCTTT

abundance: many
v_gene: TRBV6-1
j_gene: TRBJ1-5
d_gene: NA
CDR3aa: CASSPGTASNQPQHF
CDR3nt: TGTGCCAGCAGCCCCGGGACGGCTAGCAATCAGCCCCAGCATTTT

abundance: many
v_gene: TRBV25-1
j_gene: TRBJ1-5
d_gene: NA
CDR3aa: CASSEGAAVNQPQHF
CDR3nt: TGTGCCAGCAGTGAAGGGGCGGCAGTCAATCAGCCCCAGCATTTT

abundance: many
v_gene: TRBV7-2
j_gene: TRBJ1-2
d_gene: NA
CDR3aa: CASSPGGNHGYTF
CDR3nt: TGTGCCAGCAGCCCGGGGGGGAACCATGGCTACACCTTC

abundance: few
v_gene: TRBV12-3/TRBV12-4
j_gene: TRBJ1-2
d_gene: NA
CDR3aa: CASSSEGRTYGYTF
CDR3nt: TGTGCCAGCAGTTCTGAGGGGCGCACCTATGGCTACACCTTC

abundance: NA
v_gene: TRBV7-9
j_gene: TRBJ1-6
d_gene: NA
CDR3aa: CASTSGAGNSPLHF
CDR3nt: TGTGCCAGCACCAGCGGGGCAGGGAATTCACCCCTCCACTTT

abundance: many
v_gene: TRBV11-2
j_gene: TRBJ2-5
d_gene: TRBD2
CDR3aa: CASSPESGRRETQYF
CDR3nt: TGTGCCAGCAGTCCTGAGAGCGGGAGGCGGGAGACCCAGTACTTC

abundance: NA
v_gene: TRBV6-5
j_gene: TRBJ2-7
d_gene: TRBD1
CDR3aa: CASSQGDSAPYEQYF
CDR3nt: TGTGCCAGCAGTCAGGGGGACAGCGCTCCCTACGAGCAGTACTTC